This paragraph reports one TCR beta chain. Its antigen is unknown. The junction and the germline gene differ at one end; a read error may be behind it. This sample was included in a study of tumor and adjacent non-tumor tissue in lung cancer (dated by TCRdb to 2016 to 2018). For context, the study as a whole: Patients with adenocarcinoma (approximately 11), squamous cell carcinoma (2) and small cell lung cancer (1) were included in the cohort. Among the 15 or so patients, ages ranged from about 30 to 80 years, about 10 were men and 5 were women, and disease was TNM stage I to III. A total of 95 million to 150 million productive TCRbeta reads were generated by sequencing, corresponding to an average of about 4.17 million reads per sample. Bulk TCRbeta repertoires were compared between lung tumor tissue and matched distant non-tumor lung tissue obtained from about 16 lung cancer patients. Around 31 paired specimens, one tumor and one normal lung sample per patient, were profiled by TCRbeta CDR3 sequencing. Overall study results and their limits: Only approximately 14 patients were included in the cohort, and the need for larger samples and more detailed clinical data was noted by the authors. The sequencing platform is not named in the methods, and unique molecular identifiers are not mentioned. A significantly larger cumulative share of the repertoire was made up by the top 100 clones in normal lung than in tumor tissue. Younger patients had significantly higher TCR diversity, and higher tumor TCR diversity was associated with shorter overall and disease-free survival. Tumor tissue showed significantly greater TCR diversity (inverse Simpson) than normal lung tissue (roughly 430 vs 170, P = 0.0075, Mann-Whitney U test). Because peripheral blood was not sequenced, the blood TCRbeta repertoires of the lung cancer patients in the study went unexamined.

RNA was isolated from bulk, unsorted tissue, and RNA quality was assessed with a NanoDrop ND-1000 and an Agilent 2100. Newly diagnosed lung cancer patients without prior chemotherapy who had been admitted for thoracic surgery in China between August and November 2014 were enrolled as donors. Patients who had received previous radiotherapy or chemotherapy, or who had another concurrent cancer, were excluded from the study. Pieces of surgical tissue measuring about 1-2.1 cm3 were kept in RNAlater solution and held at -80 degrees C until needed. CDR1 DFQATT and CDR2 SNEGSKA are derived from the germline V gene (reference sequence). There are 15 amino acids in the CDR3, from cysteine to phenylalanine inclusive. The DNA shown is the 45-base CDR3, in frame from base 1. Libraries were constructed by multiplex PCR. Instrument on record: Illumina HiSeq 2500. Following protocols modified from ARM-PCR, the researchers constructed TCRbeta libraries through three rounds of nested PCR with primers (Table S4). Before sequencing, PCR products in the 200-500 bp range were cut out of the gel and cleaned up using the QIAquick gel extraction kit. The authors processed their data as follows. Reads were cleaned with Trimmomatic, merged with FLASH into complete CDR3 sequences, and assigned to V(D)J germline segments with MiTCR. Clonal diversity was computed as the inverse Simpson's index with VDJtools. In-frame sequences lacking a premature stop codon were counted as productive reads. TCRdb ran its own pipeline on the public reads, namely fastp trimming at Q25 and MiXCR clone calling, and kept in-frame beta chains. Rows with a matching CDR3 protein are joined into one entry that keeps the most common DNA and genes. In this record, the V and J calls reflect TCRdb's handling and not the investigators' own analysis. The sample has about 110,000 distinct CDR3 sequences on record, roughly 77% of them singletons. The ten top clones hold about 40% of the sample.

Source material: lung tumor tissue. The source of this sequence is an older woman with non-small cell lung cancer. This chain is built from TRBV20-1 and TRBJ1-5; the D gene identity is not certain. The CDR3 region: CNASREQSTNHPQHF. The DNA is TGCAATGCTAGTAGGGAGCAGAGCACCAATCATCCCCAGCATTTT.